This TCR beta chain was sequenced in a study of shared clonotypes between healthy human individuals. The overall study: The donors, a couple of women and a few men, were aged 18 to 49.

Data came from immunoSEQ multiplex PCR; TCRdb stores just in-frame clones and leaves some out. Here the sample spans about 600,000 clones, roughly 97% being singletons. The CDR3 consists of 19 residues. V dropped 4 bases and J dropped 0 bases, with 22 bases sitting between them. Per germline, CDR1 SGHTA and CDR2 FQGNSA. Sample: naive CD4+ T cells sorted from blood. Noted subset: CD45RA+ positively selected. This chain joins TRBV7-2 and TRBJ2-4; D is perhaps TRBD2 (7 bases). The sequence came from a woman aged 25 to 39 in good health. In DNA form, the CDR3 reads TGTGCCAGCAGCTCCCTAGGGGGGGGTGACTCGAGAGCCAAAAACATTCAGTACTTC. Residues: CASSSLGGGDSRAKNIQYF. Combining the CDR3 with reference TRBV7-2 and TRBJ2-4 gives the whole variable domain GAGVSQSPSNKVTEKGKDVELRCDPISGHTALYWYRQSLGQGLEFLIYFQGNSAPDKSGLPSDRFSAERTGGSVSTLTIQRTQQEDSAVYLCASSSLGGGDSRAKNIQYFGAGTRLSVL.